This T cell receptor beta chain is from a study of blood T cell repertoires in COVID-19. Across the study: Samples taken during acute and convalescent COVID-19 were collected in the United States, Italy and Spain. Sources were T cells, B-cell-depleted T cells, or PBMCs; the material itself was cDNA or gDNA.

Residents of 24 US areas, aged about 18 to 95 years, made up the participants. Clones were sequenced by immunoSEQ multiplex PCR, and TCRdb holds only the in-frame ones, with some missing. The sample contains fewer than 400,000 clones, approximately 91% of which appear only once. CDR3 size: 12 residues. Germline loops: CDR1 MNHNY, CDR2 SVGAGI (reference sequence). Trimming cost V 6 bases and J 7 bases, with 12 bases left between them. This clonotype originated in a woman aged 25 to 39 who had been exposed to COVID-19. This sequence joins TRBV6-6 and TRBJ1-2, with D possibly TRBD1 on 5 matching bases. Sample: PBMCs or T cells enriched from blood (not recorded which). The CDR3 sequence is CASSPSGGGYTF. Here the CDR3 DNA reads TGTGCCAGCAGCCCGAGCGGGGGTGGCTACACCTTC.